This is a list of T cell receptor beta chains from one sample in a study of T cell responses to AZD1222 COVID-19 vaccine. Assay: immunoSEQ multiplex PCR; the TCRdb copy retains only in-frame clones and omits some. The data hold 90,000 to 120,000 clones, with 70% to 90% observed a single time. Sample: peripheral blood, taken 28 days after the second AZD1222 dose. The receptor set was obtained from an adult who received the AZD1222 COVID-19 vaccine. Both conserved end residues are part of each CDR3. D genes are given only for firm matches.

d_call j_call v_call cdr3_aa cdr3_nt
NA TRBJ1-6 TRBV9 CASSAPTGLSSYNSPLHF TGTGCCAGCAGCGCACCGACAGGTCTCAGCTCCTATAATTCACCCCTCCACTTT
NA TRBJ1-3 TRBV6-2/TRBV6-3 CASSGLGNTIYF TGTGCCAGCAGCGGACTGGGAAACACCATATATTTT
NA TRBJ1-4 TRBV2 CASSDEGNEKLFF TGTGCCAGCAGTGATGAAGGGAATGAAAAACTGTTTTTT
TRBD1 TRBJ1-5 TRBV18 CASSPDRANQPQHF TGTGCCAGCTCACCCGACAGGGCCAATCAGCCCCAGCATTTT
NA TRBJ1-3 TRBV2 CASSGQASGNTIYF TGTGCCAGCAGTGGACAGGCCTCTGGAAACACCATATATTTT
NA TRBJ1-2 TRBV4-1 CASSQKGMGFNYGYTF TGCGCCAGCAGCCAGAAGGGAATGGGTTTTAACTATGGCTACACCTTC
NA TRBJ1-1 TRBV15 CATSRNRVGTEAFF TGTGCCACCAGCAGGAACAGGGTAGGCACTGAAGCTTTCTTT
TRBD2 TRBJ2-3 TRBV11-1 CASSFGLAGPADTQYF TGTGCCAGCAGCTTTGGACTAGCGGGACCCGCCGATACGCAGTATTTT
TRBD2 TRBJ2-2 TRBV2 CASSGTSGINRLFF TGTGCCAGCAGTGGAACTAGCGGGATAAACAGGCTGTTTTTT
NA TRBJ1-5 TRBV4-1 CASSQDVGYSNQPQHF TGCGCCAGCAGCCAAGATGTGGGGTATAGCAATCAGCCCCAGCATTTT
TRBD2 TRBJ2-1 TRBV11-3 CASSRTSGEQFF TGTGCCAGCAGCCGAACTAGCGGGGAGCAGTTCTTC
NA TRBJ1-1 TRBV6-5 CASSYSYREGAEAFF TGTGCCAGCAGTTACTCGTACCGCGAGGGGGCTGAAGCTTTCTTT
NA TRBJ2-1 TRBV7-3 CASSLGRGSYNEQFF TGTGCCAGCAGCTTAGGGCGCGGATCCTACAATGAGCAGTTCTTC